This T cell receptor beta chain was found in a study of OX40 agonist ivuxolimab in advanced cancers. With respect to the entire study: The costimulatory receptor OX40 (CD134) was targeted by ivuxolimab, a fully human IgG2 agonistic monoclonal antibody. The purpose of peripheral TCRbeta sequencing was to test whether ivuxolimab changed TCR sequence diversity and led to clonal T-cell expansion. In the dose-escalation cohort, around four fifths of patients were male, and the mean age was approximately 60 years, with a range of about 20 to 90. Partial responses were achieved by three dose-escalation patients, of whom one had hepatocellular carcinoma and two had cutaneous melanoma. Intravenous ivuxolimab was administered to patients every 2 weeks at six dose levels: 0.01, 0.1, 0.3, 1.5, 3 and 10 mg/kg. The paper reports the monotherapy dose-escalation portion (N = 52 patients) of the phase I ivuxolimab trial. Patients were allowed to have had prior anti-PD-1, anti-PD-L1 or anti-CTLA-4 therapy, and approximately 41% of the dose-escalation patients had previously received checkpoint inhibitors. Among the 50 to 55 dose-escalation patients, approximately 20 had hepatocellular carcinoma, around 15 melanoma, 9 renal cell carcinoma and 9 head and neck cancer.

Genomic DNA was extracted from sorted cells for sequencing of the TCRbeta CDR3 region. The immunoSEQ Assay was used to sequence the TCRbeta CDR3 regions. Held by TCRdb, this immuneACCESS table contains in-frame sequences only and omits some clones. Under half of the omission traces to an unresolved V gene where checked; the cause of the rest is unknown. Present in this sample are 90,000 to 100,000 clones, roughly nine tenths of which were seen just once. Of the sample, 0.8% to 0.9% falls within the top ten clones. Summary of the overall study and its limitations: The antigen specificity of the clonally expanded peripheral T cells was not determined. Low levels of normalized T-cell clonal expansion were also shown by some nonresponding patients. After ivuxolimab, expanded clones were on average more numerous among CD8+ T cells than among CD4+ T cells. At doses of 0.1 to 3.0 mg/kg, clonal expansion of both CD4+ and CD8+ blood T cells was observed from baseline to week 6. In partial responders in the 0.1-3.0 mg/kg groups, normalized peripheral clonal expansion was found to be among the lowest, especially among CD8+ T cells.

The trial excluded patients who had a history of autoimmune disease or who were on systemic immunosuppression. Peripheral blood for TCR sequencing was drawn from every dose cohort at baseline, at cycle 4 day 1 and at cycle 7 day 1. The samples were taken from a phase I, first-in-human, multicenter, open-label dose-escalation trial of ivuxolimab. Adults with locally advanced or metastatic melanoma, renal cell, hepatocellular, or head and neck squamous cell carcinoma were enrolled in the trial. Before TCR sequencing, CD4+ T cells and CD8+ T cells from peripheral blood were sorted into separate populations. Turning to this clone: Its cognate antigen has yet to be identified. No qualities accompany the bases; no much larger clone lies one base away.

Deletion took 3 bases off V and 10 bases off J, with a span of 12 bases between the germline ends. The germline V gene (reference sequence) sets CDR1 to SEHNR and CDR2 to FQNEAQ. From cysteine to phenylalanine, the CDR3 is 12 amino acids long. The entry retains the CDR3 DNA only, 36 bases that are in frame from base 1. The TCR sequence derives from an adult with an advanced solid tumor such as melanoma, head and neck, liver or kidney cancer. This material consisted of CD4+ or CD8+ T cells sorted from blood, taken in a trial of the OX40 agonist ivuxolimab. Here the chain combines TRBV7-9 and TRBJ1-1, with TRBD1 perhaps the D gene, on 6 matching bases. This receptor carries the CDR3 CASSLADSGAFF. In nucleotide form, the sequence is TGTGCCAGCAGCTTGGCGGACAGTGGAGCTTTCTTT.